The 8 T cell receptor beta chains reported below all come from one sample, sequenced in a study of identical twins. One entry per CDR3 protein, called by TCRdb with MiXCR from the 5' RACE reads. The sample includes hundreds of thousands of distinct CDR3 sequences, over 8.5% of them seen just once. These data were also reused for a study on yellow fever vaccine responses in identical twins.

The sequenced material came from PBMCs. These receptors were collected from a woman aged 18-35 years in good health.

This clonotype was detected only a few times. V usage is TRBV3-1 and J usage is TRBJ1-1; 9 bases fit TRBD1. The CDR3 has 14 amino acids. With 4 bases clipped from V and 7 bases from J, the junction kept 7 bases outside the gene matches. Germline assignment: CDR1 LGHDT and CDR2 YNNKEL (reference sequence). This CDR3 reads CASSRGQGGSEAFF. CDR3 in DNA: TGTGCCAGCAGCCGGGGACAGGGCGGGAGTGAAGCTTTCTTT.

The chain recombines TRBV5-1 with TRBJ2-2, with a tentative D call TRBD1 (6 bases). The CDR3 length is 13 residues. Per the germline V gene, CDR1 is SGHRS and CDR2 is YFSETQ. Trimming shortened V by 3 bases and J by 5 bases, and 8 bases separated the two germline ends. The CDR3 spells CASSSGQTGELFF. The CDR3 DNA reads TGCGCCAGCAGCTCCGGACAGACCGGGGAGCTGTTTTTT.

This clonotype was observed many times. This chain joins TRBV29-1 and TRBJ2-1, with 7 bases identical to TRBD1. The CDR3 spans 14 residues. Germline V CDR1 and CDR2: SQVTM, ANQGSEA. Losses at the gene ends were 4 bases for V and 4 bases for J; bases not matched to a gene: 7. This chain's CDR3 is CSVADREIYNEQFF. The DNA for the CDR3 is TGCAGCGTTGCTGACAGGGAAATTTACAATGAGCAGTTCTTC.

This clonotype was found a few times. V usage is TRBV27 and J usage is TRBJ2-7; TRBD2 aligns across 11 bases. Germline CDR1 reads MNHEY; CDR2 reads SMNVEV (reference sequence). V lost 6 bases and J lost 5; bases outside the gene matches: 6. The CDR3 is made up of 14 amino acids. The CDR3 protein is CASSLAGGVHEQYF. The CDR3, as DNA: TGTGCCAGCAGCCTAGCGGGAGGCGTTCACGAGCAGTACTTC.

V gene TRBV7-2 combines with J gene TRBJ2-4; 10 positions match TRBD1. Trimming at V came to 5 bases and at J to 7 bases, leaving 8 bases not matched to a gene. The germline gives CDR1 SGHTA, CDR2 FQGNSA. The CDR3 spans 15 residues. The chain's CDR3 is CASSPGTGAGNIQYF. CDR3 DNA: TGTGCCAGCAGCCCCGGGACAGGGGCAGGGAACATTCAGTACTTC.

The table lists this clonotype with many counts. In DNA, the CDR3 is TGCAGCGTTGCTAGTCTTCTAACCTACAATGAGCAGTTCTTC. Its protein product is CSVASLLTYNEQFF. The chain combines TRBV29-1 with TRBJ2-1, with D unclear. V lost 4 bases and J 2 bases, leaving 12 bases between the germline ends. This CDR3 region has 14 residues. CDR1 and CDR2 from the germline V gene are SQVTM and ANQGSEA.

The chain links TRBV19 to TRBJ2-5; D ambiguous. Germline V gene data show CDR1 as LNHDA and CDR2 as SQIVND (reference sequence). This CDR3 has 13 amino acids. V shed 5 bases and J shed 4 bases, with 11 bases lying between them. The CDR3 DNA follows: TGTGCCAGTAGTTTTGGGGTCCCAGAGACCCAGTACTTC. Its protein product is CASSFGVPETQYF.

A few counts support this clonotype. CDR3 in amino acids: CASSGWDTGETQYF. The CDR3 DNA is TGTGCCAGCAGCGGTTGGGACACGGGGGAGACCCAGTACTTC. The genes are TRBV9 and TRBJ2-5; a weak D match, TRBD1 (6 bases). The germline V gene encodes CDR1 SGDLS and CDR2 YYNGEE. The CDR3 totals 14 residues. V lost 3 bases to trimming and J lost 5 bases, with 14 bases between them.